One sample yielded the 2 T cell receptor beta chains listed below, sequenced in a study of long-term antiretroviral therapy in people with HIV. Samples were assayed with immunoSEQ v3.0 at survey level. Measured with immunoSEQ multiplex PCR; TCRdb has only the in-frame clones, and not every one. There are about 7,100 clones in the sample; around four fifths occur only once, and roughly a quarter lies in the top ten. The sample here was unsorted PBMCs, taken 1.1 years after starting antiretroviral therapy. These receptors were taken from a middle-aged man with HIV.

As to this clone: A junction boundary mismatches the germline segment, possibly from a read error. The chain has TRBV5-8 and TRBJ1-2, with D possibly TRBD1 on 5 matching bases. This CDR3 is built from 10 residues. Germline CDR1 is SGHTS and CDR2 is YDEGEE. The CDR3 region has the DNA TGTGCCGCCGGGGCCTACCAGAGCCGCTTC. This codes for CAAGAYQSRF.

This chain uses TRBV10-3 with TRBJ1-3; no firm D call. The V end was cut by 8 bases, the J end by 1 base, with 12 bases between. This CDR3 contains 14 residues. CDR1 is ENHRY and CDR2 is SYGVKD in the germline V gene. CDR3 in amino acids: CAIAPLTSGNTIYF. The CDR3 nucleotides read TGTGCCATCGCCCCTCTTACTTCTGGAAACACCATATATTTT.